These 31 T cell receptor beta chains originate from one sample sequenced in a study of blood T cell repertoires in COVID-19 (dated by TCRdb to 2019 to 2021). Libraries came from the immunoSEQ multiplex PCR assay. Sourced from immuneACCESS, this table was stored by TCRdb with only in-frame sequences that have V and J called. A share of the clones is absent; for the studies checked, an unresolved V gene accounts for under half, and the remainder has no known explanation. The sample profile shows around 320,000 clones; about 91% of them were found once. The ten largest clones capture more than 6.5% of the sample. The specimen was peripheral blood. The receptors stem from a woman aged 25 to 45 who had recovered from COVID-19.

The gene calls are TRBV7-3 and TRBJ1-2; 12 bases are shared with TRBD1. The CDR3 has 16 amino acids. Per the germline V gene, CDR1 is SGHTA and CDR2 is FQGTGA. V lost 5 bases to trimming and J lost 5 bases; unmatched junction nucleotides: 9. CDR3 nucleotide sequence: TGTGCCAGCAGCCCTCCACCGGGACAGGGGGCGTATGGCTACACCTTC. This sequence encodes CASSPPPGQGAYGYTF.

This rearrangement joins TRBV5-1 to TRBJ2-5, with 10 bases matching TRBD1. Unmatched junction bases numbered 4, after V lost 4 bases and J lost 4 bases. The CDR3 has 14 residues. The V gene's germline CDR1 is SGHRS and CDR2 YFSETQ. CDR3 protein: CASSPRQGAETQYF. The CDR3, as DNA: TGCGCCAGCAGCCCCCGACAGGGGGCAGAGACCCAGTACTTC.

The rearrangement joins TRBV28 to TRBJ2-3; 9 nucleotides line up with TRBD1. Looked up from germline, CDR1 is MDHEN and CDR2 is SYDVKM. The V gene end was trimmed by 5 bases and the J gene end by 10 bases; junction bases not matched to a gene: 16. The CDR3 is 16 amino acids. The CDR3 region is CASSPLGGQGTYAQYF. CDR3 bases: TGTGCCAGCAGTCCATTGGGGGGACAGGGTACGTACGCGCAGTATTTT.

The chain joins TRBV10-3 to TRBJ2-5, with D unclear. CDR3 length: 13 amino acids. Germline values: CDR1 ENHRY, CDR2 SYGVKD. Trimming stripped 8 bases from V and 0 bases from J, with 10 bases between. The CDR3 region is CAIRGPYQETQYF. The CDR3 DNA is TGTGCCATCCGAGGTCCGTACCAAGAGACCCAGTACTTC.

The chain employs TRBV5-1 and TRBJ2-5, with 10 bases matching TRBD2. The CDR3 covers 14 residues. V trimming: 4 bases; J trimming: 3 bases; junction bases outside the gene matches: 3. Looked up from germline, CDR1 is SGHRS and CDR2 is YFSETQ. CDR3 sequence reads: CASSPGTSEETQYF. As DNA, the CDR3 is TGCGCCAGCAGCCCCGGGACTAGCGAAGAGACCCAGTACTTC. Combining the CDR3 with reference TRBV5-1 and TRBJ2-5 gives the whole variable domain KAGVTQTPRYLIKTRGQQVTLSCSPISGHRSVSWYQQTPGQGLQFLFEYFSETQRNKGNFPGRFSGRQFSNSRSEMNVSTLELGDSALYLCASSPGTSEETQYFGPGTRLLVL.

The V call is TRBV2, the J call TRBJ1-5; D call uncertain. Germline CDR1 and CDR2: SNHLY and FYNNEI. V was trimmed by 0 bases and J by 0 bases, leaving 3 bases between them. CDR3 length equals 14 residues. The CDR3 protein is CASSEAASNQPQHF. The DNA of the CDR3 is TGTGCCAGCAGTGAAGCGGCTAGCAATCAGCCCCAGCATTTT.

This clone has a single count. The chain has TRBV4-3 and TRBJ2-1, with 8 nucleotides matching TRBD1. Looked up from germline, CDR1 is LGHNA and CDR2 is YSLEER. This CDR3 region has 17 residues. V trimming: 3 bases; J trimming: 6 bases; junction bases outside the gene matches: 13. CDR3 nucleotides: TGCGCCAGCAGCCACGTTGCCGGCCAGGGGGCAACCAATGAGCAGTTCTTC. Translated, it gives CASSHVAGQGATNEQFF.

The table lists this clone with a count of one. The J gene is TRBJ1-1, the V gene TRBV7-3; D remains unclear. Trimming took off 5 bases at V and 5 bases at J, with 18 bases between the two ends. CDR1 SGHTA and CDR2 FQGTGA come from the germline V gene. There are 15 residues in the CDR3. CDR3 loop: CASSSDASPGTEAFF. The CDR3 nucleotides read TGTGCCAGCAGCAGCGACGCATCACCGGGAACTGAAGCTTTCTTT.

V usage is TRBV20-1 and J usage is TRBJ2-2, with D maybe TRBD2 (5 bases). CDR3 length: 11 amino acids. The V and J ends lost 6 bases and 5 bases respectively, with 7 bases between them. CDR1 is DFQATT, CDR2 SNEGSKA, per germline (reference sequence). Here the CDR3 reads CSASGTGELFF. Here the CDR3 DNA reads TGCAGTGCCTCGGGGACCGGGGAGCTGTTTTTT.

V and J are TRBV5-5 and TRBJ2-7; 8 nucleotides align to TRBD2. The CDR3 runs to 19 residues. The germline CDR1 and CDR2 sequences are SGHKS and YYEKEE (reference sequence). Trimming at V came to 0 bases and at J to 0 bases, leaving 14 bases not matched to a gene. The CDR3 protein is CASSLASFQRGTASYEQYF. The CDR3 nucleotides read TGTGCCAGCAGCTTGGCTTCCTTCCAGCGGGGGACTGCCTCCTACGAGCAGTACTTC.

This rearrangement joins TRBV6-5 to TRBJ1-4, with TRBD1 matching over 7 bases. The CDR3 has 14 residues. The ends lost 6 bases at V and 4 bases at J; junction bases unmatched: 5. CDR1 and CDR2 (germline): MNHEY, SVGAGI. CDR3 residues: CASSVTGNNEKLFF. The CDR3 bases are TGTGCCAGCAGCGTGACAGGGAATAATGAAAAACTGTTTTTT.

This chain links TRBV6-5 with TRBJ1-2; D gene ambiguous. Germline V gene data show CDR1 as MNHEY and CDR2 as SVGAGI. CDR3 length: 14 amino acids. The V end was cut by 5 bases, the J end by 3 bases, with 13 bases between. As DNA, the CDR3 is TGTGCCAGCAGTCCTGGACGGGATTACTATGGCTACACCTTC. This sequence encodes CASSPGRDYYGYTF.

This clone has just one count. The chain uses TRBV6-1 and TRBJ1-5; the D gene is possibly TRBD1 (5 bases). V was pared by 3 bases and J by 5 bases, with 14 bases between. Germline CDR1 and CDR2: MNHNS and SASEGT. The CDR3 has 15 amino acids. The CDR3 is CASSDSSGNHQPQHF. CDR3 coding DNA: TGTGCCAGCAGTGACAGCTCAGGGAACCATCAGCCCCAGCATTTT.

In this sample, this clone turned up once. The CDR3 region is CAWSEGLLTGGSQPQHF. CDR3 in DNA: TGTGCCTGGAGTGAAGGCCTTTTGACAGGGGGCTCGCAGCCCCAGCATTTT. The rearrangement uses TRBV30 and TRBJ1-5; 10 nucleotides agree with TRBD1. CDR3 length: 17 amino acids. CDR1 is GTSNPN, CDR2 SVGIG, per germline (reference sequence). The trim removed 1 base at V and 7 bases at J, leaving 13 bases unmatched. Looking up the rest from reference TRBV30 and TRBJ1-5 gives the full variable domain: SQTIHQWPATLVQPVGSPLSLECTVEGTSNPNLYWYRQAAGRGLQLLFYSVGIGQISSEVPQNLSASRPQDRQFILSSKKLLLSDSGFYLCAWSEGLLTGGSQPQHFGDGTRLSIL.

The V gene is TRBV6-5, the J gene TRBJ2-7, with D unresolved. Trimming took off 4 bases at V and 0 bases at J, with 7 bases between the two ends. This CDR3 spans 13 amino acids. Germline values: CDR1 MNHEY, CDR2 SVGAGI. The CDR3 coding sequence is TGTGCCAGCAGTTTTAGCCTCTCCTACGAGCAGTACTTC. Its protein is CASSFSLSYEQYF.

The J gene is TRBJ2-4, the V gene TRBV4-1; 8 bases fit TRBD1. J gave up 1 base and V 3 bases, and 5 bases lay outside the gene matches. Germline values: CDR1 MGHRA, CDR2 YSYEKL. The CDR3 loop spans 16 amino acids. DNA of the CDR3: TGCGCCAGCAGCCACGGACAGGGCCTCGCCAAAAACATTCAGTACTTC. It specifies CASSHGQGLAKNIQYF.

The chain recombines TRBV30 with TRBJ1-2; D not resolved. Trimming shortened V by 3 bases and J by 1 base, and 15 bases separated the two germline ends. Looked up from germline, CDR1 is GTSNPN and CDR2 is SVGIG (reference sequence). This CDR3 comprises 15 residues. As DNA, the CDR3 is TGTGCCTGGAGGACATTGGGGAGAGTTAACTATGGCTACACCTTC. Translated, it gives CAWRTLGRVNYGYTF.

This clone was picked up a small number of times. J is TRBJ1-1 and V is TRBV11-3, with 8 positions matching TRBD1. Germline-derived CDR1 and CDR2 are SGHNT and YENEEA. V shed 3 bases, J shed 10 bases, and the junction held 7 bases outside the gene matches. The CDR3 is made up of 13 amino acids. The CDR3 reads CASSLGQGARAFF. The CDR3 region has the DNA TGTGCCAGCAGCTTGGGGCAGGGGGCGAGAGCTTTCTTT.

The V and J genes are TRBV3-1 (or the pseudogene TRBV3-2) and TRBJ1-1, with D tentatively TRBD1 (6 bases). Germline V gene data show CDR1 as LGHDT and CDR2 as YNNKEL (reference sequence). The V and J ends lost 4 bases and 11 bases respectively, with 20 bases between them. This CDR3 contains 14 residues. The CDR3 region is CASSPPTGTPDAFF. The DNA for the CDR3 is TGTGCCAGCAGCCCACCAACAGGGACCCCAGACGCTTTCTTT.

The chain links TRBV29-1 to TRBJ1-2; D uncertain. The V gene's germline CDR1 is SQVTM and CDR2 ANQGSEA. V was cut by 7 bases and J by 6 bases, with 24 bases left in between. CDR3 length equals 15 residues. DNA for the CDR3: TGCAGCGCCGTCGGGGAGGACGGTAAAAGGGATGGCTACACCTTC. Residues: CSAVGEDGKRDGYTF.

V is TRBV28 and J is TRBJ1-5; a weak D match, TRBD1 (5 bases). Germline CDR1 MDHEN, CDR2 SYDVKM. Trimming shortened V by 4 bases and J by 11 bases, and 15 bases separated the two germline ends. This CDR3 spans 13 amino acids. CDR3 protein: CASSSPPRQTQHF. CDR3 DNA: TGTGCCAGCAGTTCCCCTCCTCGACAGACCCAGCATTTT.

This chain connects TRBV6-2 or TRBV6-3 to TRBJ1-1; D possibly corresponds to TRBD1 (6 bases). The ends were cut back, 1 base at V and 4 bases at J, with 16 bases in the middle. There are 16 residues in the CDR3. Germline values: CDR1 MNHEY, CDR2 SVGEGT. The CDR3 here is CASSYWLGGESTEAFF. CDR3 DNA: TGTGCCAGCAGTTACTGGCTAGGGGGGGAAAGCACTGAAGCTTTCTTT.

This sequence joins TRBV7-2 and TRBJ2-5; D may be TRBD2 (5 bases). This CDR3 is built from 14 residues. Deletions cut 2 bases from V and 7 bases from J, with 14 bases between. The germline CDR1 and CDR2 sequences are SGHTA and FQGNSA. This CDR3 reads CASSLSPDAGTQYF. The CDR3 DNA follows: TGTGCCAGCAGCTTATCCCCGGACGCGGGGACCCAGTACTTC.

This chain links TRBV5-1 with TRBJ1-4; D not certain. The CDR3 has 14 amino acids. The germline gives CDR1 SGHRS, CDR2 YFSETQ. V shed 7 bases and J shed 3 bases, with 13 bases lying between them. The CDR3 loop reads CASSRSAANEKLFF. The DNA of the CDR3 is TGCGCCAGCTCCCGGTCGGCGGCTAATGAAAAACTGTTTTTT.

The chain recombines TRBV5-1 with TRBJ1-2; 7 bases align to TRBD1. The CDR3 runs 16 residues. Per the germline V gene, CDR1 is SGHRS and CDR2 is YFSETQ. Losses at the gene ends were 0 bases for V and 7 bases for J; bases not matched to a gene: 12. The CDR3 protein is CASSLGATGTSSGYTF. CDR3 DNA: TGCGCCAGCAGCTTGGGAGCGACAGGGACGTCGAGTGGCTACACCTTC.

The chain carries TRBV2 and TRBJ1-2, with 8 bases lining up with TRBD1. Unmatched junction bases numbered 7, after V lost 4 bases and J lost 6 bases. The CDR3 extends over 14 amino acids. Germline V CDR1 and CDR2: SNHLY, FYNNEI. The CDR3 coding sequence is TGTGCCAGCAGTGTACTACCGGGACAGGATGGCTACACCTTC. This sequence encodes CASSVLPGQDGYTF. Full variable domain (outside the CDR3, taken from reference TRBV2 and TRBJ1-2): EPEVTQTPSHQVTQMGQEVILRCVPISNHLYFYWYRQILGQKVEFLVSFYNNEISEKSEIFDDQFSVERPDGSNFTLKIRSTKLEDSAMYFCASSVLPGQDGYTFGSGTRLTVV.

The CDR3 spells CASSQEWAPETQYF. Written as DNA, the CDR3 is TGTGCCAGCAGCCAAGAGTGGGCGCCAGAGACCCAGTACTTC. The chain carries TRBV14 and TRBJ2-5; D gene unclear. Looked up from germline, CDR1 is SGHDN and CDR2 is FVKESK. This CDR3 is 14 amino acids long. Trimming removed 0 bases from V and 4 bases from J, with 9 bases in between.

This chain connects TRBV21-1 to TRBJ1-3; the D call of TRBD1 is as the table states it, not checked on the DNA. TRBV21-1 is a known pseudogene. This CDR3 has 16 amino acids. CDR3 DNA: TGTGCCAGCAGCAGGGACAGGGGCAACTCTGGAAACACCATATATTTT. As protein: CASSRDRGNSGNTIYF.

The chain is built from TRBV20-1 and TRBJ2-1; 8 bases agree with TRBD1. The germline CDR1 and CDR2 sequences are DFQATT and SNEGSKA (reference sequence). This CDR3 region has 11 residues. After removal of 2 bases from V and 12 bases from J, the junction contained 3 bases not matched to a gene. The CDR3 loop reads CSARHGTGQFF. The CDR3 DNA reads TGCAGTGCTAGACATGGGACAGGGCAGTTCTTC.

The chain uses TRBV28 and TRBJ2-6, with D perhaps matching TRBD2 (7 bases). There are 17 residues in the CDR3. Germline values: CDR1 MDHEN, CDR2 SYDVKM. The V end lost 1 base, the J end lost 2 bases, and 12 bases lay between the germline ends. The CDR3 sequence: CASSLFGGRAGANVLTF. The DNA for the CDR3 is TGTGCCAGCAGTTTATTCGGGGGGCGGGCTGGGGCCAACGTCCTGACTTTC. The full variable domain, rest sourced from reference TRBV28 and TRBJ2-6, is DVKVTQSSRYLVKRTGEKVFLECVQDMDHENMFWYRQDPGLGLRLIYFSYDVKMKEKGDIPEGYSVSREKKERFSLILESASTNQTSMYLCASSLFGGRAGANVLTFGAGSRLTVL.

V usage is TRBV5-1 and J usage is TRBJ2-2, with 7 bases matching TRBD2. CDR3 length: 16 residues. Germline V gene sequence: CDR1 SGHRS, CDR2 YFSETQ. V lost 2 bases, J lost 0 bases, and 4 bases stayed unmatched. The CDR3 DNA is TGCGCCAGCAGCTTCCGACTAGCTTCGAACACCGGGGAGCTGTTTTTT. It translates to CASSFRLASNTGELFF.